These T cell receptor beta chains were read from a single sample in a study of blood T cell repertoires in COVID-19. Libraries were prepared by immunoSEQ multiplex PCR; TCRdb keeps only in-frame clonotypes and omits some of them. The table records 150,000 to 200,000 clones, 60% to 85% of them present only once. Sequencing used peripheral blood. Every receptor here comes from an older woman with COVID-19, enrolled during active disease. Both conserved end residues are trimmed from each CDR3. D genes are given only for firm matches.

D	V	J	CDR3
TRBD2	TRBV4-3	TRBJ2-1	ASSQERSDGRYNEQF
TRBD1	TRBV5-5	TRBJ2-1	ASSLGARGQYNEQF
TRBD1	TRBV6-5	TRBJ1-6	ASSLGTGGRDSPLH
TRBD1	TRBV2	TRBJ1-3	ASSEGPGTGPTGNTIY
NA	TRBV10-2	TRBJ1-1	ASSERGRAEAF
TRBD2	TRBV24-1	TRBJ2-7	ATMTSGGYEQY
TRBD2	TRBV3-1/TRBV3-2	TRBJ2-5	ASSQERQRGLQGTQY
NA	TRBV5-1	TRBJ2-3	ASSSTQIRADTQY
TRBD1	TRBV28	TRBJ1-2	AIRGAGYGYT
TRBD2	TRBV28	TRBJ2-3	ASSSPGLEADTQY
TRBD2	TRBV3-1/TRBV3-2	TRBJ2-5	ASSPLRTSEETQY
NA	TRBV6-6	TRBJ1-6	ASSYSGEDSPLH
NA	TRBV27	TRBJ1-6	ASSYGLPANNSPLH
TRBD1	TRBV19	TRBJ2-7	ASTGTGAYEQY
NA	TRBV12-5	TRBJ1-6	ASGLIPGRDLSYNSPLH
TRBD1	TRBV27	TRBJ2-5	ASRPFGQGETQY
TRBD1	TRBV7-2	TRBJ2-3	ASSDRDRTQY
TRBD2	TRBV3-1/TRBV3-2	TRBJ2-3	ASSQVGGRGGPLSTDTQY
NA	TRBV11-2	TRBJ1-1	ASSSITGKNTEAF
NA	TRBV19	TRBJ2-7	ASSRSRGYEQY
NA	TRBV19	TRBJ2-3	ASSPGTGVEGQY
TRBD1	TRBV24-1	TRBJ2-5	ATSDQGQGRETQY
TRBD1	TRBV5-1	TRBJ2-1	ASSLTPGQGDVNEQF
NA	TRBV30	TRBJ1-3	AWSSYRGIPGNTIY
NA	TRBV7-2	TRBJ1-3	ASSPGQPISGNTIY
NA	TRBV11-2	TRBJ2-3	ASSFVGGSLTDTQY
TRBD2	TRBV7-9	TRBJ2-1	ASSLESTSGEQF
TRBD1	TRBV5-1	TRBJ2-5	ASSPRQGQETQY
TRBD2	TRBV4-2	TRBJ2-5	ASSPTGLAGDQETQY
NA	TRBV6-5	TRBJ1-3	ASSYSWGRPGTIY
NA	TRBV4-3	TRBJ2-6	ASSQLGGSGANVLT
TRBD2	TRBV30	TRBJ2-3	AWSPGGRAKDTQY
NA	TRBV15	TRBJ2-2	ATSRDQGIRELF
NA	TRBV12-3/TRBV12-4	TRBJ2-1	ASSSLNEQF
NA	TRBV3-1/TRBV3-2	TRBJ2-1	ASRAQGAEQF
TRBD2	TRBV4-1	TRBJ2-3	ASRPDGTSGGTDTQY
NA	TRBV27	TRBJ2-3	ASSEATTDTQY
TRBD1	TRBV6-5	TRBJ2-3	ASRIGQGVDTQY
NA	TRBV3-1/TRBV3-2	TRBJ1-3	ASSQVVQGGPSSGNTIY
NA	TRBV29-1	TRBJ1-1	SVESAPPRGTEAF
TRBD2	TRBV28	TRBJ2-3	ASSLSGTSGRRDTQY
NA	TRBV28	TRBJ1-1	ASRGQLNTEAF
NA	TRBV6-2/TRBV6-3	TRBJ1-1	ASSYSNSFTEAF
TRBD1	TRBV3-1/TRBV3-2	TRBJ1-4	ASSQGAGGQGGEKLF
TRBD2	TRBV27	TRBJ2-3	ASSAIAGETYH
NA	TRBV6-5	TRBJ1-2	ASRDSSNYGYT
NA	TRBV6-6	TRBJ2-1	ASSTLGYEQF
TRBD2	TRBV6-4	TRBJ2-2	ASRGLAGTGELF
TRBD2	TRBV30	TRBJ2-1	AWSAPGLAVVDEQF